The 29 T cell receptor beta chains below all came from one sample that was sequenced in a study of T cell changes during pregnancy in multiple sclerosis. The data were produced by immunoSEQ multiplex PCR, yet TCRdb's version contains in-frame clones alone and is incomplete. The top ten clones hold over 0.7% of a sample with around 58,000 clones, around nine tenths of them seen once. Source: peripheral blood, taken before pregnancy. Source of these receptors: a female donor with multiple sclerosis, enrolled in a pregnancy study.

V and J are TRBV2 and TRBJ2-7, with D hard to call. The CDR3 runs to 13 residues. The germline CDR1 and CDR2 sequences are SNHLY and FYNNEI. Trimming left V 7 bases short and J 0 bases short, with 10 bases between. This CDR3 is CASKPGSSYEQYF. The CDR3, as DNA: TGTGCCAGCAAACCGGGTTCCTCCTACGAGCAGTACTTC.

The rearrangement joins TRBV25-1 to TRBJ1-2; a possible D gene is TRBD1 (5 bases). Trimming took 3 bases from V and 8 from J, leaving 19 bases between them. The CDR3 runs to 15 residues. Germline-derived CDR1 and CDR2 are MGHDK and SYGVNS. The CDR3 DNA reads as TGTGCCAGCAGTGACGATGGGGCAGGGAGGTTCGGCTACACCTTC. It yields the protein CASSDDGAGRFGYTF.

V and J are TRBV7-2 and TRBJ2-5; the match to TRBD1 covers 9 bases. J was trimmed by 6 bases and V by 1 base; bases with no gene match: 6. This CDR3 has 15 amino acids. Per germline, CDR1 SGHTA and CDR2 FQGNSA. The CDR3 DNA sequence: TGTGCCAGCAGCTTAGGAGGACAGGGGACAAAGACCCAGTACTTC. Amino acid sequence: CASSLGGQGTKTQYF.

The rearrangement links TRBV18 to TRBJ2-5; maybe TRBD2 (5 bases). The CDR3 totals 16 residues. The germline gives CDR1 KGHSH, CDR2 LQKENI. V dropped 1 base and J dropped 3 bases, with 15 bases sitting between them. The CDR3 region has the DNA TGTGCCAGCTCACCACGAATGGGCCGGGAAAAAGAGACCCAGTACTTC. Protein sequence: CASSPRMGREKETQYF. The complete variable domain, with remaining parts taken from reference TRBV18 and TRBJ2-5, reads NAGVMQNPRHLVRRRGQEARLRCSPMKGHSHVYWYRQLPEEGLKFMVYLQKENIIDESGMPKERFSAEFPKEGPSILRIQQVVRGDSAAYFCASSPRMGREKETQYFGPGTRLLVL.

The chain joins TRBV10-3 to TRBJ1-1, with TRBD1 matching over 8 bases. The junction had 6 bases not matched to a gene; V was cut back by 7 bases and J by 2 bases. The CDR3 length is 14 residues. CDR1 and CDR2 from the germline V gene are ENHRY and SYGVKD. CDR3 coding DNA: TGTGCCATCAACCAGGGGGCAGGAAACACTGAAGCTTTCTTT. As protein: CAINQGAGNTEAFF.

In this sample, this clone turned up once. This sequence joins TRBV4-3 and TRBJ2-7; 8 positions match TRBD1. The germline V gene has CDR1 LGHNA and CDR2 YSLEER. The CDR3 extends over 15 amino acids. With V trimmed by 3 bases and J by 3 bases, 7 bases remained unmatched. The CDR3 region has the DNA TGCGCCAGCAGCCACAGACAGGGGACAAACTACGAGCAGTACTTC. It translates to CASSHRQGTNYEQYF.

This chain joins TRBV19 and TRBJ2-3; TRBD2 aligns across 8 bases. The junction had 6 bases not matched to a gene; V was cut back by 6 bases and J by 1 base. CDR3 length: 15 residues. Per germline, CDR1 LNHDA and CDR2 SQIVND (reference sequence). This CDR3 reads CASRPTSAGTDTQYF. DNA of the CDR3: TGTGCCAGTAGGCCGACTAGCGCGGGCACAGATACGCAGTATTTT.

This clone occurred once. The chain carries TRBV4-2 and TRBJ1-5; no definite D call. V was trimmed by 0 bases and J by 7 bases, leaving 7 bases between them. The CDR3 covers 13 residues. The germline V gene encodes CDR1 LGHNA and CDR2 YNFKEQ. This CDR3 reads CASSQDSLQPQHF. The DNA of the CDR3 is TGTGCCAGCAGCCAAGATTCCTTACAGCCCCAGCATTTT.

This chain connects TRBV2 to TRBJ1-5; perhaps TRBD1 as D (5 bases). The CDR3 loop spans 15 amino acids. V was shortened by 8 bases and J by 3 bases, with 17 bases between the two germline ends. Germline V lookup: CDR1 SNHLY, CDR2 FYNNEI. This chain's CDR3 is CASQWQGGVNQPQHF. The CDR3 coding sequence is TGTGCCAGCCAATGGCAGGGTGGGGTCAATCAGCCCCAGCATTTT.

This chain links TRBV7-2 with TRBJ1-3, with 7 bases lining up with TRBD1. Trimming removed 5 bases from V and 3 bases from J; junction bases left unmatched: 7. The CDR3 is 15 residues long. Per the germline V gene, CDR1 is SGHTA and CDR2 is FQGNSA. The CDR3 nucleotides are TGTGCCAGCAGCCCACCGGGACAGCTTGGAAACACCATATATTTT. Translation: CASSPPGQLGNTIYF.

The CDR3: CASSQRPGTGGRTDTQYF. The CDR3 nucleotides read TGTGCCAGCAGCCAGCGTCCCGGGACAGGGGGCCGCACAGATACGCAGTATTTT. The rearrangement uses TRBV14 and TRBJ2-3; TRBD1 agrees at 12 bases. Germline values: CDR1 SGHDN, CDR2 FVKESK. V dropped 3 bases and J dropped 1; count of bases not matched to a gene: 8. This CDR3 has 18 residues.

The chain joins TRBV10-3 to TRBJ2-1; 9 positions match TRBD1. Losses at the gene ends were 3 bases for V and 1 base for J; bases not matched to a gene: 7. Germline CDR1 and CDR2: ENHRY and SYGVKD. The CDR3 is made up of 17 amino acids. In DNA form, the CDR3 reads TGTGCCATCAGTGACCCCTTGGGACAGGGTTCCTACAATGAGCAGTTCTTC. It specifies CAISDPLGQGSYNEQFF.

The genes are TRBV7-2 and TRBJ2-7, with TRBD1 matching over 7 bases. Germline V CDR1 and CDR2: SGHTA, FQGNSA. This CDR3 comprises 15 residues. With 1 base clipped from V and 0 bases from J, the junction kept 3 bases outside the gene matches. CDR3 in DNA: TGTGCCAGCAGCTTAGGGACAGGCGGCTCCTACGAGCAGTACTTC. Residues: CASSLGTGGSYEQYF.

The count of this clone is one. The V call is TRBV7-3, the J call TRBJ2-2, with 8 bases fitting TRBD2. V lost 2 bases, J lost 6 bases, and 8 bases stayed unmatched. This CDR3 has 16 residues. Germline loops: CDR1 SGHTA, CDR2 FQGTGA. CDR3 bases: TGTGCCAGCAGCTTAGGTAGCGGGGCGGGCGCCGGGGAGCTGTTTTTT. Translating gives CASSLGSGAGAGELFF. The entire variable domain, with the rest obtained from reference TRBV7-3 and TRBJ2-2, is as follows: GAGVSQTPSNKVTEKGKYVELRCDPISGHTALYWYRQSLGQGPEFLIYFQGTGAADDSGLPNDRFFAVRPEGSVSTLKIQRTERGDSAVYLCASSLGSGAGAGELFFGEGSRLTVL.

V gene TRBV19 combines with J gene TRBJ1-5; D gene unclear. CDR3 length equals 14 residues. Germline CDR1 LNHDA, CDR2 SQIVND (reference sequence). Trimming cost V 6 bases and J 0 bases, with 9 bases left between them. In DNA, the CDR3 is TGTGCCAGTAGCGGGGAGTCTAGCAATCAGCCCCAGCATTTT. This sequence encodes CASSGESSNQPQHF.

This clone has at least ten counts. The chain carries TRBV30 and TRBJ1-1, with no clear D. Trimming pared 1 base from V and 9 bases from J, leaving 9 bases between. CDR1 is GTSNPN and CDR2 is SVGIG in the germline V gene (reference sequence). This CDR3 comprises 11 residues. The CDR3 nucleotides are TGTGCCTGGAGTGGCAGTAAAAAAGCTTTCTTT. This gives the protein CAWSGSKKAFF.

There are a few counts of this clone. The V call is TRBV9, the J call TRBJ1-2, with D possibly TRBD1 on 6 matching bases. V was cut by 4 bases and J by 7 bases, with 11 bases left in between. The germline CDR1 and CDR2 sequences are SGDLS and YYNGEE. The CDR3 totals 12 residues. In nucleotides, the CDR3 is TGTGCCAGCAGCCTGACAGGTTCTGGCTACACCTTC. This encodes CASSLTGSGYTF.

V gene TRBV7-2 combines with J gene TRBJ2-2; 9 nucleotides align to TRBD2. J lost 5 bases, V lost 1 base, and 5 bases had no gene match. The length of the CDR3 is 16 residues. The germline CDR1 and CDR2 sequences are SGHTA and FQGNSA. CDR3 in DNA: TGTGCCAGCAGCTTAGTTTGGGCGGGGGGGACCGGGGAGCTGTTTTTT. Protein: CASSLVWAGGTGELFF.

V and J are TRBV11-2 and TRBJ1-1, with D unclear. The CDR3 is 13 residues long. Trimming pared 6 bases from V and 1 base from J, leaving 9 bases between. The germline V gene encodes CDR1 SGHAT and CDR2 FQNNGV. The CDR3 DNA sequence: TGTGCCAGCAGTTACAGTACGAACACTGAAGCTTTCTTT. Amino acid sequence: CASSYSTNTEAFF.

J is TRBJ2-4 and V is TRBV2; a weak D match, TRBD2 (5 bases). Germline CDR1 is SNHLY and CDR2 is FYNNEI. Trimming removed 7 bases at V and 0 bases at J, with 13 bases between. The CDR3 runs 15 residues. The CDR3 loop is CASIEVGVAKNIQYF. The CDR3 DNA sequence: TGTGCCAGCATAGAAGTCGGGGTAGCCAAAAACATTCAGTACTTC.

The rearrangement uses TRBV4-1 and TRBJ2-7; 9 nucleotides align to TRBD1. V gave up 3 bases and J gave up 6 bases; unmatched junction bases: 6. Per the germline V gene, CDR1 is MGHRA and CDR2 is YSYEKL. The CDR3 has 14 amino acids. The CDR3, as DNA: TGCGCCAGCAGCCAGGGACAGGGATTGGGCGAGCAGTACTTC. Its protein product is CASSQGQGLGEQYF.

The chain employs TRBV6-5 and TRBJ1-6, with 7 bases matching TRBD1. V shed 4 bases, J shed 1 base, and the junction held 4 bases outside the gene matches. This CDR3 comprises 16 residues. CDR1 is MNHEY, CDR2 SVGAGI, per germline. The CDR3 DNA follows: TGTGCCAGCAGTTTGACAGGGAGATCCTATAATTCACCCCTCCACTTT. Encoded protein: CASSLTGRSYNSPLHF.

The genes are TRBV28 and TRBJ1-2; TRBD1 aligns across 11 bases. After removal of 1 base from V and 6 bases from J, the junction contained 4 bases not matched to a gene. The CDR3 extends over 15 amino acids. Germline assignment: CDR1 MDHEN and CDR2 SYDVKM. Written as DNA, the CDR3 is TGTGCCAGCAGTTTATTATGGACAGGGGGCAATGGCTACACCTTC. It encodes CASSLLWTGGNGYTF.

Regarding this clone: An end of the junction differs from the germline gene, which may be a read error. The CDR3 loop is CASSLTGGSYNSPLHF. CDR3 in DNA: TGTGCCAGCAGCCTAACCGGTGGCTCCTATAATTCACCCCTCCACTTT. The gene calls are TRBV7-3 and TRBJ1-6; no clear D gene. From germline, CDR1 is SGHTA and CDR2 FQGTGA. The CDR3 has 16 amino acids.

The chain links TRBV5-4 to TRBJ1-2; TRBD1 aligns across 8 bases. This CDR3 spans 14 amino acids. After removal of 0 bases from V and 8 bases from J, the junction contained 6 bases not matched to a gene. Germline-derived CDR1 and CDR2 are SGHNT and YYREEE (reference sequence). The CDR3 is CASSLGRGPVGYTF. CDR3 DNA: TGTGCCAGCAGCTTGGGCAGGGGGCCGGTCGGCTACACCTTC.

The chain uses TRBV9 and TRBJ1-1; D unresolved. The V end was cut by 4 bases, the J end by 1 base, with 11 bases between. Germline CDR1 reads SGDLS; CDR2 reads YYNGEE. The CDR3 has 14 residues. The CDR3: CASSPDRGNTEAFF. The CDR3 DNA reads as TGTGCCAGCAGCCCCGACCGCGGGAACACTGAAGCTTTCTTT. Variable domain in full (rest from reference TRBV9 and TRBJ1-1): DSGVTQTPKHLITATGQRVTLRCSPRSGDLSVYWYQQSLDQGLQFLIQYYNGEERAKGNILERFSAQQFPDLHSELNLSSLELGDSALYFCASSPDRGNTEAFFGQGTRLTVV.

The chain is built from TRBV19 and TRBJ1-3; 10 nucleotides line up with TRBD1. The CDR3 consists of 16 residues. Germline V CDR1 and CDR2: LNHDA, SQIVND (reference sequence). After removal of 5 bases from V and 0 bases from J, the junction contained 4 bases not matched to a gene. CDR3 amino acids: CASSAGTGDSGNTIYF. The DNA of the CDR3 is TGTGCCAGTAGTGCCGGGACAGGGGACTCTGGAAACACCATATATTTT.

This clone has a single count. The chain couples TRBV7-6 to TRBJ1-1, with D unclear. The V end was cut by 1 base, the J end by 5 bases, with 11 bases between. CDR1 is SGHVS and CDR2 is FNYEAQ in the germline V gene. This CDR3 contains 14 residues. The CDR3 DNA is TGTGCCAGCAGCTTAGTTCCGGGTCGGACTGAAGCTTTCTTT. It codes for CASSLVPGRTEAFF.

The rearrangement uses TRBV12-5 and TRBJ1-1; 7 positions match TRBD1. V was clipped by 3 bases and J by 0 bases; unmatched bases: 16. The CDR3 is made up of 19 amino acids. Germline V CDR1 and CDR2: LGHNT, FRNRAP. CDR3 sequence reads: CASGLGAKGAPGLNTEAFF. In nucleotides, the CDR3 is TGTGCTAGTGGTTTAGGCGCCAAGGGGGCGCCGGGATTGAACACTGAAGCTTTCTTT.